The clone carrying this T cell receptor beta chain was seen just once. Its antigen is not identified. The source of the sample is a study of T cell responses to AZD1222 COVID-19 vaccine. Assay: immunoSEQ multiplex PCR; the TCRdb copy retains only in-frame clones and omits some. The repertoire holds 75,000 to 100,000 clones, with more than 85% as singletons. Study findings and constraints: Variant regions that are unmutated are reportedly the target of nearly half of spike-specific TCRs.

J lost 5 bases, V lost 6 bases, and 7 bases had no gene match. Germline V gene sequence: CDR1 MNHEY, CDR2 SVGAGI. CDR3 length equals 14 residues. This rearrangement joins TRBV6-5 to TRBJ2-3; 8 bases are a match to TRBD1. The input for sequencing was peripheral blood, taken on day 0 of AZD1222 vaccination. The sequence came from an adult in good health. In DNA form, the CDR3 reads TGTGCCAGCAGCCACGGACAGGGAGTAGATACGCAGTATTTT. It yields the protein CASSHGQGVDTQYF.